This TCR beta chain originates from a study of cytomegalovirus exposure and HLA in healthy donors. Study details: Earlier, 150 million to 200 million T cells were analyzed, and 117 million unique TCR beta sequences were found among them. Whole-study results and caveats: Per a later analysis, HLA-associated TCR beta chains showed more clonal expansion than other, equally common TCR beta chains. The study had only CMV serostatus as immune exposure information. Roughly uniform sequencing depth across donors was assumed, possibly incorrectly.

Points on this clone: Its antigen is unidentified.

PCR primers comprised 60 Vbeta and 13 Jbeta primers. Using immunoSEQ multiplex PCR, the repertoire was profiled, and TCRdb retains in-frame clones only, with some absent. The table lists under 200,000 clones, about 84% of them singletons. CDR1 and CDR2 from the germline V gene are SGDLS and YYNGEE. The CDR3 runs to 16 residues. V lost 4 bases, J lost 5 bases, and 9 bases stayed unmatched. The clonotype was recovered from a man between 50 and 59 years old in good health and CMV-seropositive. The chain has TRBV9 and TRBJ2-2, with TRBD2 matching 9 bases. The sample taken for sequencing was PBMCs. In DNA form, the CDR3 reads TGTGCCAGCAGCTTCCTTAGCGGGAGTATGACCGGGGAGCTGTTTTTT. It is translated as CASSFLSGSMTGELFF.